These T cell receptor beta chains were read from a single sample in a study of blood T cell repertoires in COVID-19. Clones were read by immunoSEQ multiplex PCR, and TCRdb kept only the in-frame ones, dropping some. Of fewer than 600,000 clones listed, roughly 87% are singletons. The specimen sequenced was peripheral blood. These receptors were collected from a young man with COVID-19, enrolled during active disease. Both conserved end residues are part of each CDR3. The D gene is left open where the match is weak.

V	J	D	CDR3	DNA
TRBV7-6	TRBJ2-7	.	CASSSGLFYEQYF	TGTGCCAGCAGCTCAGGACTATTTTACGAGCAGTACTTC
TRBV5-4	TRBJ1-3	.	CASSVRGSGNTIYF	TGTGCCAGCAGCGTCAGGGGCTCTGGAAACACCATATATTTT
TRBV7-9	TRBJ2-6	TRBD1	CASRHQSGTASGANVLTF	TGTGCCAGCAGACACCAGAGTGGGACAGCCTCTGGGGCCAACGTCCTGACTTTC
TRBV18	TRBJ1-1	.	CASSRGRNTEAFF	TGTGCCAGCTCCCGAGGTAGGAACACTGAAGCTTTCTTT
TRBV10-2	TRBJ2-2	.	CASSDLATGGELFF	TGCGCCAGCAGTGATCTAGCGACGGGCGGGGAGCTGTTTTTT
TRBV5-8	TRBJ2-1	.	CASSLAHEQFF	TGTGCCAGCAGCTTGGCTCATGAGCAGTTCTTC
TRBV7-8	TRBJ1-2	.	CASSPHVTDGYTF	TGTGCCAGCAGCCCCCACGTCACAGACGGCTACACCTTC
TRBV7-9	TRBJ2-2	TRBD2	CASSFGGTSGGAAGELFF	TGTGCCAGCAGCTTTGGCGGGACTAGCGGGGGGGCCGCCGGGGAGCTGTTTTTT
TRBV6-5	TRBJ2-1	.	CASSYSSSALGNEQFF	TGTGCCAGCAGTTACTCGAGTAGCGCTCTCGGGAATGAGCAGTTCTTC
TRBV7-9	TRBJ2-1	.	CASSSGKTGGEQFF	TGTGCCAGCAGCTCCGGAAAAACAGGCGGTGAGCAGTTCTTC
TRBV19	TRBJ1-5	.	CASSIARGGSLSNQPQHF	TGTGCCAGTAGTATAGCCAGGGGAGGGTCCCTTAGCAATCAGCCCCAGCATTTT